These T cell receptor beta chains were read from a single sample in a study of T cell responses to AZD1222 COVID-19 vaccine. Sequencing was performed with immunoSEQ multiplex PCR; in TCRdb, only in-frame clones are kept and a portion is missing. The sample includes some 120,000 clones, 88% of them seen just once. Sequencing was performed on peripheral blood, taken on day 0 of MenACWY control vaccination. Every receptor here comes from an adult in good health. The CDR3 runs from the conserved cysteine through the conserved F or W. The order of the fields is J gene, V gene, D gene, clone size, CDR3 DNA, CDR3 protein. A D gene is named only where the DNA matches it firmly. Clone size appears in some rows only: once, few, many, or a class for an expanded clone.

J gene: TRBJ1-2; V gene: TRBV28; D gene: -; clone size: -; CDR3 DNA: TGTGCCAGCAGTATCCCGGGGGGCTTTTGGGAGGGCTACACCTTC; CDR3 protein: CASSIPGGFWEGYTF
J gene: TRBJ2-1; V gene: TRBV27; D gene: -; clone size: -; CDR3 DNA: TGTGCCAGCAGTTTATGGGGGGACTACAATGAGCAGTTCTTC; CDR3 protein: CASSLWGDYNEQFF
J gene: TRBJ1-2; V gene: TRBV2; D gene: TRBD1; clone size: once; CDR3 DNA: TGTGCCAGCAGCCTCGGACAGGGGGCCGTCTATGGCTACACCTTC; CDR3 protein: CASSLGQGAVYGYTF
J gene: TRBJ2-3; V gene: TRBV7-3; D gene: -; clone size: once; CDR3 DNA: TGTGCCAGCAGCTTAACCCCAGGGCGCACAGATACGCAGTATTTT; CDR3 protein: CASSLTPGRTDTQYF
J gene: TRBJ1-5; V gene: TRBV24-1; D gene: -; clone size: -; CDR3 DNA: TGTGCCACCAGTGAACGAAATCAGCCCCAGCATTTT; CDR3 protein: CATSERNQPQHF
J gene: TRBJ2-1; V gene: TRBV19; D gene: TRBD2; clone size: -; CDR3 DNA: TGTGCCAGTAGTGAAGAGGCGGGAGGGCCCGGTGAGCAGTTCTTC; CDR3 protein: CASSEEAGGPGEQFF
J gene: TRBJ1-3; V gene: TRBV28; D gene: -; clone size: -; CDR3 DNA: TGTGCCAGCAGTTTTGGGACCCACTCCCAAGGAAACACCATATATTTT; CDR3 protein: CASSFGTHSQGNTIYF
J gene: TRBJ2-4; V gene: TRBV7-9; D gene: TRBD1; clone size: once; CDR3 DNA: TGTGCCAGCAGCCCGAACAGGGGTGGTGCCAAAAACATTCAGTACTTC; CDR3 protein: CASSPNRGGAKNIQYF
J gene: TRBJ2-3; V gene: TRBV7-2; D gene: -; clone size: -; CDR3 DNA: TGTGCCAGCAGCTTCGTCGGACTCACAGATACGCAGTATTTT; CDR3 protein: CASSFVGLTDTQYF
J gene: TRBJ2-2; V gene: TRBV27; D gene: -; clone size: -; CDR3 DNA: TGTGCCAGCAGTTTGGTGAGGCCTCGAAACACCGGGGAGCTGTTTTTT; CDR3 protein: CASSLVRPRNTGELFF
J gene: TRBJ1-1; V gene: TRBV5-1; D gene: -; clone size: -; CDR3 DNA: TGCGCCAGCAGCTTGGAGCCGCTACCGAACACTGAAGCTTTCTTT; CDR3 protein: CASSLEPLPNTEAFF